The 19 T cell receptor beta chains listed next were all sequenced from one sample in a study of blood T cell repertoires in COVID-19. The method was immunoSEQ multiplex PCR; TCRdb's version includes in-frame clones alone and lacks a portion of them. The repertoire holds tens of thousands of clones, with about 80% as singletons. Sequenced: peripheral blood. The origin of the receptors is a man aged 25 to 45 with COVID-19, enrolled during active disease.

This chain joins TRBV25-1 and TRBJ1-5; D might be TRBD1 (5 bases). Trimming shortened V by 3 bases and J by 1 base, and 13 bases separated the two germline ends. The CDR3 totals 16 residues. In germline, CDR1 is MGHDK, CDR2 SYGVNS. The CDR3 DNA reads as TGTGCCAGCAGTGAGGGGCCGCACCCGAGCAATCAGCCCCAGCATTTT. Protein product: CASSEGPHPSNQPQHF.

The chain has TRBV29-1 and TRBJ2-1; TRBD1 aligns across 9 bases. The CDR3 contains 16 residues. CDR1 and CDR2 from the germline V gene are SQVTM and ANQGSEA. V lost 5 bases to trimming and J lost 5 bases; unmatched junction nucleotides: 13. CDR3 loop: CSVLLRWTGDNNEQFF. Written as DNA, the CDR3 is TGCAGCGTTCTGCTGAGATGGACAGGGGACAACAATGAGCAGTTCTTC.

This sequence joins TRBV6-1 and TRBJ2-1; D might be TRBD2 (7 bases). Trimming stripped 2 bases from V and 6 bases from J, with 8 bases between. Per the germline V gene, CDR1 is MNHNS and CDR2 is SASEGT. The CDR3 contains 13 residues. CDR3 nucleotide sequence: TGTGCCAGCAGTGAAAGGGGGGGCAATGAGCAGTTCTTC. This translates into CASSERGGNEQFF.

This clone has just one count. The chain joins TRBV6-4 to TRBJ1-2; a possible D gene is TRBD1 (5 bases). With 2 bases removed from V and 8 bases from J, the gap between germline ends came to 21 bases. CDR3 length equals 16 residues. Germline values: CDR1 MRHNA, CDR2 SNTAGT. CDR3 region: CASSDERGREGLGYTF. The CDR3 DNA follows: TGTGCCAGCAGTGACGAGAGGGGCAGGGAGGGGTTAGGCTACACCTTC.

This CDR3 is CASSYQGDEQFF. Here the CDR3 DNA reads TGCGCCAGCAGCTATCAGGGGGATGAGCAGTTCTTC. The genes are TRBV4-1 and TRBJ2-1, with TRBD1 matching 7 bases. The CDR3 is 12 amino acids. Losses at the gene ends were 5 bases for V and 8 bases for J; bases not matched to a gene: 3. Germline lookup yields CDR1 MGHRA and CDR2 YSYEKL.

The gene calls are TRBV2 and TRBJ2-2; possibly TRBD1 for D (7 bases). Germline V CDR1 and CDR2: SNHLY, FYNNEI. V lost 8 bases to trimming and J lost 4 bases, with 17 bases between them. This CDR3 has 15 residues. The CDR3: CASGGKGASTGELFF. The CDR3 DNA reads as TGTGCCAGCGGGGGGAAGGGGGCGTCCACCGGGGAGCTGTTTTTT.

In this sample, this clone turned up once. The CDR3 sequence: CASRGQGAAEAFF. CDR3 sequence (DNA): TGTGCCAGTAGAGGACAGGGGGCCGCTGAAGCTTTCTTT. V is TRBV19 and J is TRBJ1-1, with 11 bases fitting TRBD1. The CDR3 is 13 amino acids. The trim removed 6 bases at V and 6 bases at J, leaving 3 bases unmatched. Germline V lookup: CDR1 LNHDA, CDR2 SQIVND (reference sequence). The full variable domain, rest sourced from reference TRBV19 and TRBJ1-1, is DGGITQSPKYLFRKEGQNVTLSCEQNLNHDAMYWYRQDPGQGLRLIYYSQIVNDFQKGDIAEGYSVSREKKESFPLTVTSAQKNPTAFYLCASRGQGAAEAFFGQGTRLTVV.

CDR3 amino acids: CASSLGGEIPEQFF. The CDR3 bases are TGTGCCAGCAGCTTAGGCGGGGAGATTCCGGAGCAGTTCTTC. V gene TRBV11-3 combines with J gene TRBJ2-1; TRBD2 might be the D (6 bases). The V end was cut by 1 base, the J end by 10 bases, with 14 bases between. The CDR3 is 14 residues long. CDR1 is SGHNT, CDR2 YENEEA, per germline.

The rearrangement links TRBV29-1 to TRBJ2-2; D is uncertain. The CDR3 covers 12 residues. The germline gives CDR1 SQVTM, CDR2 ANQGSEA. Trimming pared 5 bases from V and 5 bases from J, leaving 9 bases between. The CDR3 here is CSVSGRTGELFF. In DNA form, the CDR3 reads TGCAGCGTTAGTGGGCGTACCGGGGAGCTGTTTTTT.

The J gene is TRBJ2-2, the V gene TRBV7-2, with D tentatively TRBD2 (6 bases). The CDR3 has 15 residues. From germline, CDR1 is SGHTA and CDR2 FQGNSA. Trimming removed 1 base from V and 6 bases from J, with 12 bases in between. DNA of the CDR3: TGTGCCAGCAGCTTAGAATCGGGAGTCGCCGGGGAGCTGTTTTTT. Residues: CASSLESGVAGELFF.

This rearrangement joins TRBV19 to TRBJ2-3; D is perhaps TRBD2 (5 bases). Germline CDR1 is LNHDA and CDR2 is SQIVND (reference sequence). This CDR3 has 13 amino acids. Trimming shortened V by 5 bases and J by 2 bases, and 8 bases separated the two germline ends. CDR3 coding DNA: TGTGCCAGTAGTTGGACTTACACAGATACGCAGTATTTT. Its protein product is CASSWTYTDTQYF.

This chain joins TRBV6-5 and TRBJ1-2, with D possibly TRBD1 on 6 matching bases. V was trimmed by 6 bases and J by 10 bases, leaving 12 bases between them. The germline V gene has CDR1 MNHEY and CDR2 SVGAGI. The CDR3 is 11 residues long. The CDR3 loop is CASSDRTAYTF. CDR3 DNA sequence: TGTGCCAGCAGCGACAGGACTGCCTACACCTTC.

The chain joins TRBV5-4 to TRBJ2-3, with 11 bases that match TRBD2. V lost 1 base, J lost 2 bases, and 6 bases stayed unmatched. The length of the CDR3 is 17 residues. Germline values: CDR1 SGHNT, CDR2 YYREEE (reference sequence). Here the CDR3 reads CASSLFRTSGHTDTQYF. Written as DNA, the CDR3 is TGTGCCAGCAGCTTGTTCCGGACTAGCGGGCACACAGATACGCAGTATTTT.

The chain employs TRBV3-1 (or the pseudogene TRBV3-2) and TRBJ2-7, with D tentatively TRBD2 (6 bases). CDR1 is LGHDT and CDR2 is YNNKEL in the germline V gene (reference sequence). The CDR3 consists of 16 residues. V was clipped by 4 bases and J by 0 bases, with 16 bases between them. CDR3 sequence (DNA): TGTGCCAGCAGCCCGACCCGGGGACTGAGCTCCTACGAGCAGTACTTC. This translates into CASSPTRGLSSYEQYF.

This chain uses TRBV7-9 with TRBJ2-7; no clear D gene. This CDR3 is 12 amino acids long. V was clipped by 5 bases and J by 3 bases, with 8 bases between them. Looked up from germline, CDR1 is SEHNR and CDR2 is FQNEAQ (reference sequence). The CDR3 bases are TGTGCCAGCAGCCAGGATCACTACGAGCAGTACTTC. Amino acids: CASSQDHYEQYF.

The V and J genes are TRBV2 and TRBJ2-1; D gene unclear. The CDR3 length is 15 residues. The germline CDR1 and CDR2 sequences are SNHLY and FYNNEI. V lost 4 bases and J 4 bases, leaving 14 bases between the germline ends. The CDR3 region is CASSGGDPIYNEQFF. The DNA of the CDR3 is TGTGCCAGCAGTGGAGGCGACCCGATATACAATGAGCAGTTCTTC.

The rearrangement uses TRBV27 and TRBJ2-1, with 15 bases that match TRBD2. The CDR3 totals 18 residues. J lost 9 bases, V lost 9 bases, and 18 bases had no gene match. CDR1 is MNHEY, CDR2 SMNVEV, per germline (reference sequence). As DNA, the CDR3 is TGTGCCAGACCGGACCTCCGGACTAGCGGGAGGGCCGTTAGTGAGCAGTTCTTC. Translating it yields CARPDLRTSGRAVSEQFF.

V is TRBV7-9 and J is TRBJ2-1; 7 bases match TRBD2. The germline V gene has CDR1 SEHNR and CDR2 FQNEAQ (reference sequence). V lost 7 bases to trimming and J lost 1 base; unmatched junction nucleotides: 10. This CDR3 region has 16 residues. CDR3 amino acids: CASTLLAATSYNEQFF. The CDR3 DNA reads TGTGCCAGCACCTTGCTAGCGGCCACTTCCTACAATGAGCAGTTCTTC.

In this sample, this clone turned up a few times. The chain has TRBV19 and TRBJ1-5, with 9 bases identical to TRBD1. Unmatched junction bases numbered 3, after V lost 2 bases and J lost 4 bases. The CDR3 consists of 15 residues. Germline values: CDR1 LNHDA, CDR2 SQIVND (reference sequence). Here the CDR3 DNA reads TGTGCCAGTAGTATACCGGGACAGGGTAATCAGCCCCAGCATTTT. It specifies CASSIPGQGNQPQHF.